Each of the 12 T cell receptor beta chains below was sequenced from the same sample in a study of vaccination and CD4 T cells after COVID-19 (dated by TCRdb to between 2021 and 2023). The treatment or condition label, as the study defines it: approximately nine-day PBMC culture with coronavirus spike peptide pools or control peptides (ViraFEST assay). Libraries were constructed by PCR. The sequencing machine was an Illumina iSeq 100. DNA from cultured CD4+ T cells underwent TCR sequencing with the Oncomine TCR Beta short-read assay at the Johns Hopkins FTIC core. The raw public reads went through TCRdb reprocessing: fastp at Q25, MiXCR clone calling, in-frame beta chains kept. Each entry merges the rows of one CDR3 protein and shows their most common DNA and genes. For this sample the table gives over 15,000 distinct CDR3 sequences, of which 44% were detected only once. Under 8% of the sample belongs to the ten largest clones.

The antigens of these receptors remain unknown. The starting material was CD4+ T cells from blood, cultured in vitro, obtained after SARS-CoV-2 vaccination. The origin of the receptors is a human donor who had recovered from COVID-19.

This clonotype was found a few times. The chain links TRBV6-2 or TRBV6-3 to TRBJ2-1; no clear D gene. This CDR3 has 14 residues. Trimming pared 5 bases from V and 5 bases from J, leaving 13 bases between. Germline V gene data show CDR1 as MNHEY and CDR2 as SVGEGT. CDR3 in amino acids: CASSPRLADNEQFF. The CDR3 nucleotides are TGTGCCAGCAGTCCCCGGTTAGCCGACAATGAGCAGTTCTTC.

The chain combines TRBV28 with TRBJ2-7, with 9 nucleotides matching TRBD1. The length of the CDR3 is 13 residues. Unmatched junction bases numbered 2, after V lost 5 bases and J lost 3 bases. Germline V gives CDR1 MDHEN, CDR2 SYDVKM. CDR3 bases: TGTGCCAGCAGTCCGGACAGGGGCTACGAGCAGTACTTC. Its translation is CASSPDRGYEQYF.

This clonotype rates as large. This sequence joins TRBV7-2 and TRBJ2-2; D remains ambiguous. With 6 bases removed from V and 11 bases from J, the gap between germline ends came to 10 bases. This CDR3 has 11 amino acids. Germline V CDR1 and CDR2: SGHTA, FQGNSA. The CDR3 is CASRATAELFF. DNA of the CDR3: TGTGCCAGCAGAGCCACGGCTGAGCTGTTTTTT.

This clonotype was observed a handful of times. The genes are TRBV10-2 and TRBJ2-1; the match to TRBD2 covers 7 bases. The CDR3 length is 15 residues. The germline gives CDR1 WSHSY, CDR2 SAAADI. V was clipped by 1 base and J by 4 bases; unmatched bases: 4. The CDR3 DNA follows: TGCGCCAGCAGTGAGTACCTAGCGGAGTACAATGAGCAGTTCTTC. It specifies CASSEYLAEYNEQFF.

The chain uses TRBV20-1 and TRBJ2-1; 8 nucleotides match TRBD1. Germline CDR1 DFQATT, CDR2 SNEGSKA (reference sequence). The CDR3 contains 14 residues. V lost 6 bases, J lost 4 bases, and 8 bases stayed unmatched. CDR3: CSATGTGPYNEQFF. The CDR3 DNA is TGCAGTGCGACCGGGACAGGTCCATACAATGAGCAGTTCTTC.

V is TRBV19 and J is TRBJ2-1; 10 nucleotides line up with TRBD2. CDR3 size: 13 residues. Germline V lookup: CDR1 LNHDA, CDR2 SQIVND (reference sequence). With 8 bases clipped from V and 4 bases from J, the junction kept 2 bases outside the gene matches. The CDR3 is CASWTSGYNEQFF. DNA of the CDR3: TGTGCCAGTTGGACTAGCGGTTACAATGAGCAGTTCTTC.

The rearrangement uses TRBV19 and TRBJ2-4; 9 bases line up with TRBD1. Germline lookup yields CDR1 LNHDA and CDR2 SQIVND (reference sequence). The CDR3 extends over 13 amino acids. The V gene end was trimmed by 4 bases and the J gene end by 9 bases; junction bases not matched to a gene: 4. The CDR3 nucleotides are TGTGCCAGTAGTAGGGACAGGGAGAGCATTCAGTACTTC. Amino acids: CASSRDRESIQYF.

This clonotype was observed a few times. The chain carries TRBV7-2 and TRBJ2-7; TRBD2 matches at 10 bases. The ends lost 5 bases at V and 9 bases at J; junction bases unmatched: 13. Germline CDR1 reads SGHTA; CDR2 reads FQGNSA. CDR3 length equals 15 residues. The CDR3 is CASSQRTSGGEGQYF. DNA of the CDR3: TGTGCCAGCAGCCAACGGACTAGCGGTGGAGAAGGGCAGTACTTC. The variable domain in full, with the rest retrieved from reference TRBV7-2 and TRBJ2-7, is GAGVSQSPSNKVTEKGKDVELRCDPISGHTALYWYRQSLGQGLEFLIYFQGNSAPDKSGLPSDRFSAERTGGSVSTLTIQRTQQEDSAVYLCASSQRTSGGEGQYFGPGTRLTVT.

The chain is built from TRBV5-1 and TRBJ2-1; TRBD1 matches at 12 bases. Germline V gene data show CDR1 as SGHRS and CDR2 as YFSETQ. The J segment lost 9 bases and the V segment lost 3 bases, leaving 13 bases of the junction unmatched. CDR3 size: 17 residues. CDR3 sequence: CASSSAPPGQGATEQFF. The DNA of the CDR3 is TGCGCCAGCAGCTCAGCCCCCCCGGGACAGGGGGCCACTGAGCAGTTCTTC.

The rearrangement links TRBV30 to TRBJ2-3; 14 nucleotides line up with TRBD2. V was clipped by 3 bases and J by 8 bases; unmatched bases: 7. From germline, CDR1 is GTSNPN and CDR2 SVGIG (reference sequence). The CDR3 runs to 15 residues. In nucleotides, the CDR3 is TGTGCCTGGAGCGGACTAGCGGGAGGAGTGGGTACGCAGTATTTT. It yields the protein CAWSGLAGGVGTQYF.

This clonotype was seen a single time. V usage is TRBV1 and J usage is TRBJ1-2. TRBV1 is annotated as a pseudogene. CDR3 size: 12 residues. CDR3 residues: CTSSQGHYGYTF. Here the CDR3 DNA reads TGCACCAGCAGCCAAGGACACTATGGCTACACCTTC.

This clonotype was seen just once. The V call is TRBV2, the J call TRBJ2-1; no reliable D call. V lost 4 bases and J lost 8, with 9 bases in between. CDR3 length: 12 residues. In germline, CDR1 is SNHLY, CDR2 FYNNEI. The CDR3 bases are TGTGCCAGCAGTGTGCGTAGGGATGAGCAGTTCTTC. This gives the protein CASSVRRDEQFF.